The rows below give T cell receptor beta chains drawn from one sample of a study of T-cell reconstitution after alpha-beta-depleted transplantation in children. TCRdb reanalysed the PCR reads using MiXCR and keeps one entry per CDR3 protein. The sample lists fewer than 20,000 distinct CDR3 sequences, 4.5% to 6.5% seen once, with approximately 6.9% in the top ten. The material was PBMCs, obtained before TCRalphabeta/CD19-depleted stem cell transplant. Source of these receptors: a boy younger than 18 with acute lymphoblastic leukemia, due to receive a stem cell transplant. Both conserved end residues are part of each CDR3. Each record gives: V gene, J gene, CDR3 protein.

>TRBV10-2|TRBJ2-3
CASSHTSGYTDTQYF
>TRBV24-1|TRBJ2-1
CATSDFPSGGPTYNEQFF
>TRBV12-3/TRBV12-4|TRBJ2-3
CASSRQGPTDTQYF
>TRBV29-1|TRBJ1-2
CSAVVGQGDGYTF
>TRBV7-8|TRBJ2-5
CASSPRRGTETQYF
>TRBV5-6|TRBJ2-7
CASSFSPGLNEQYF
>TRBV6-5|TRBJ2-1
CASRPDTSSYNEQFF
>TRBV7-2|TRBJ2-7
CASSLGWVSGGAYEQYF
>TRBV5-6|TRBJ2-3
CATTDWAGDTQYF
>TRBV20-1|TRBJ1-2
CSARVQETGGGYTF
>TRBV6-5|TRBJ2-1
CASSYSGLPHLVLGNEQFF